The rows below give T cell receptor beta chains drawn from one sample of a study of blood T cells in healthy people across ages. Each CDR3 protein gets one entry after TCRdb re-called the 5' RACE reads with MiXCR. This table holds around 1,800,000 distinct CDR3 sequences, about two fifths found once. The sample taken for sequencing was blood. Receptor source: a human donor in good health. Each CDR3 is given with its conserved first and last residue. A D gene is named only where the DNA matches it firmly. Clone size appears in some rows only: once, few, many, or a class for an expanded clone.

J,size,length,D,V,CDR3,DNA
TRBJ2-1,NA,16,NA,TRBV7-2,CASSLPTGTSYNEQFF,TGTGCCAGCAGCTTACCCACGGGAACTTCCTACAATGAGCAGTTCTTC
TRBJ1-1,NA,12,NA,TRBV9,CANIRVGTEAFF,TGTGCCAACATACGGGTAGGGACTGAAGCTTTCTTT
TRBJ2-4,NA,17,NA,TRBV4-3,CASSQGDASRIKNIQYF,TGCGCCAGCAGCCAGGGGGACGCTTCTCGCATCAAAAACATTCAGTACTTC
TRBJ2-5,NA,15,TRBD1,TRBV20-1,CSARWTGSNQETQYF,TGCAGTGCTCGATGGACAGGGAGCAACCAAGAGACCCAGTACTTC
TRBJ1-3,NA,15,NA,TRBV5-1,CASSPSAGSGNTIYF,TGCGCCAGCAGCCCGTCGGCGGGCTCTGGAAACACCATATATTTT
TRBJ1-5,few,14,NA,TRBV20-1,CSAEKPGGFKPQHF,TGCAGTGCTGAGAAACCTGGGGGGTTCAAGCCCCAGCATTTT
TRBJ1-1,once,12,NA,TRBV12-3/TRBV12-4,CASSFPTQVAFF,TGTGCCAGCAGTTTCCCTACACAAGTAGCTTTCTTT
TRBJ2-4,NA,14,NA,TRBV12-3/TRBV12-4,CASSRGEAKNIQYF,TGTGCCAGCAGTCGCGGCGAAGCCAAAAACATTCAGTACTTC
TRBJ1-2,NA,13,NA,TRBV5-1,CASSRDSVDGYTF,TGCGCCAGCAGCCGGGACTCAGTGGATGGCTACACCTTC
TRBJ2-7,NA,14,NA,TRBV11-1,CASSLWGREYEQYF,TGTGCCAGCAGCTTGTGGGGCAGGGAGTACGAGCAGTACTTC
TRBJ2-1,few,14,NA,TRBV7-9,CASSLAGWRNEQFF,TGTGCCAGCAGCTTAGCGGGTTGGAGAAATGAGCAGTTCTTC
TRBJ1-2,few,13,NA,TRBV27,CASSFREGDGYTF,TGTGCCAGCAGTTTTAGAGAGGGGGATGGCTACACCTTC
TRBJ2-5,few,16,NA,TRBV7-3,CASSGTGHGGGETQYF,TGTGCCAGCAGTGGGACAGGACACGGCGGGGGAGAGACCCAGTACTTC
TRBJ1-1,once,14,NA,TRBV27,CASSLIGGPTEAFF,TGTGCCAGCAGTTTGATCGGGGGACCCACTGAAGCTTTCTTT
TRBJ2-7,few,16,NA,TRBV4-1,CASSQDPGTASYEQYF,TGCGCCAGCAGCCAAGATCCGGGGACGGCTTCCTACGAGCAGTACTTC
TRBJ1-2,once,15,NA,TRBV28,CASSSPTEGTYGYTF,TGTGCCAGCAGCTCCCCGACAGAGGGTACCTATGGCTACACCTTC
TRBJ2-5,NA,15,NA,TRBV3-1,CASSQAIGVWETQYF,TGTGCCAGCAGCCAAGCTATCGGAGTATGGGAGACCCAGTACTTC
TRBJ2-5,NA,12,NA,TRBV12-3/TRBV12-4,CASSLKEETQYF,TGTGCCAGCAGTTTAAAGGAAGAGACCCAGTACTTC
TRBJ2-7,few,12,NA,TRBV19,CASSPGGIEQYF,TGTGCCAGTAGTCCAGGGGGGATCGAGCAGTACTTC
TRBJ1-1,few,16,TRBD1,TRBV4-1,CASSQDRGRWETEAFF,TGCGCCAGCAGCCAAGACAGGGGGCGGTGGGAAACTGAAGCTTTCTTT
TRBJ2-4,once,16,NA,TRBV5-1,CASSILTGPVVREQYF,TGCGCCAGCAGCATCTTAACAGGTCCGGTTGTAAGGGAGCAGTACTTC
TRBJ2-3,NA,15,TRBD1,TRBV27,CASSTGTGGADTQYF,TGTGCCAGCAGTACGGGGACAGGGGGCGCAGATACGCAGTATTTT
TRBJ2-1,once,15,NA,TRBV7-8,CASSSPGTPTYEQFF,TGTGCCAGCAGCTCACCCGGGACGCCGACCTACGAGCAGTTCTTC
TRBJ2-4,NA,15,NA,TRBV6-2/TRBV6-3,CASGLLAGARNIQYF,TGTGCCAGCGGTCTACTTGCAGGGGCACGGAACATTCAGTACTTC
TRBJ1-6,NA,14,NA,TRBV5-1,CASSLGDVGSPLHF,TGCGCCAGCAGCTTGGGGGACGTTGGGTCACCCCTCCACTTT
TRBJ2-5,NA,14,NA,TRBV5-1,CARFRGENQETQYF,TGCGCCAGGTTTCGCGGGGAGAACCAAGAGACCCAGTACTTC
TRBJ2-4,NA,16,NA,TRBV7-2,CASSPSVDSGVGEQYF,TGTGCCAGCAGCCCGTCGGTGGACAGCGGGGTAGGGGAGCAGTACTTC
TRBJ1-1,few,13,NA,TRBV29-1,CSVLPEGNTEAFF,TGCAGCGTCCTACCTGAGGGGAACACTGAAGCTTTCTTT
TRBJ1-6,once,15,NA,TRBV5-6,CASSLGLLSPPPLHF,TGTGCCAGCAGCCTGGGACTCCTAAGTCCTCCACCCCTCCACTTT
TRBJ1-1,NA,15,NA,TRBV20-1,CSAREAAGVGTEAFF,TGCAGTGCTAGAGAGGCAGCCGGGGTTGGCACTGAAGCTTTCTTT
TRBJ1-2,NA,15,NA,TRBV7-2,CASSSGGRQSYGYTF,TGTGCCAGCAGCTCGGGGGGACGGCAAAGCTATGGCTACACCTTC
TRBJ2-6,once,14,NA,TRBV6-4,CASTRGEGANVLTF,TGTGCCAGCACCAGGGGCGAGGGGGCCAACGTCCTGACTTTC
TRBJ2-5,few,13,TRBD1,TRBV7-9,CASGFRTGEEQYF,TGTGCCAGCGGCTTTCGGACAGGGGAAGAGCAGTACTTC
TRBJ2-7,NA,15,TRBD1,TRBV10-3,CAISENPGGEYEQYF,TGTGCCATCAGTGAGAATCCAGGGGGCGAGTACGAGCAGTACTTC
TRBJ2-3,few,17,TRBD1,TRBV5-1,CASSIGQGGSFTDTQYF,TGCGCCAGCAGCATTGGACAGGGGGGATCTTTCACAGATACGCAGTATTTT